This T cell receptor beta chain was observed in a study of CD8+CD57+ T cells in acquired aplastic anemia. The TCR beta profiling, which covered VDJ combination and CDR3 sequence, was carried out using genomic DNA as the template. TCRdb re-derived calls from the reads in MiXCR, one entry per CDR3 protein. The data contain 150,000 to 200,000 distinct CDR3 sequences, over 40% of them seen just once; the ten biggest clones take up about 1.8%. This clonotype was observed many times. CDR1 and CDR2 from the germline V gene are MNHNS and SASEGT. This CDR3 is 14 amino acids long. V lost 6 bases, J lost 4 bases, and 7 bases stayed unmatched. In patients chosen for sequencing, flow cytometry had shown CD8+CD57+ cell expansion.

What was sequenced was sorted CD4+, CD8+, or CD8+CD57+ T cells (not recorded which) from PBMCs. The chain has TRBV6-1 and TRBJ2-7; TRBD1 aligns across 9 bases. This receptor was taken from a human donor with aplastic anemia. Here the CDR3 DNA reads TGTGCCAGCAGACGCGGGACAGGGTTATACGAGCAGTACTTC. Translation gives CASRRGTGLYEQYF.